A single sample is the source of the 9 T cell receptor beta chains below, sequenced in a study of long-term antiretroviral therapy in people with HIV. Researchers report immunoSEQ v3.0 was run at survey level. This table comes from immunoSEQ multiplex PCR, and its TCRdb copy is limited to in-frame clones, with some not included. There are about 39,000 clones in the sample; 85% occur only once, and about 6% lies in the top ten. The material was unsorted PBMCs, obtained 3.1 years after starting antiretroviral therapy. The receptor source for this set is a woman aged 45-65 years with HIV.

The chain is built from TRBV7-9 and TRBJ1-2; D remains unclear. The ends were cut back, 4 bases at V and 0 bases at J, with 12 bases in the middle. Germline lookup yields CDR1 SEHNR and CDR2 FQNEAQ (reference sequence). CDR3 length equals 15 residues. The CDR3 loop reads CASSSGPQTNYGYTF. The CDR3 bases are TGTGCCAGCAGCTCCGGACCACAGACTAACTATGGCTACACCTTC.

J is TRBJ2-2 and V is TRBV7-6; 7 bases line up with TRBD2. The CDR3 is 17 amino acids. Germline CDR1 reads SGHVS; CDR2 reads FNYEAQ. J was trimmed by 4 bases and V by 0 bases; bases with no gene match: 8. The CDR3 DNA reads as TGTGCCAGCAGCTTAGCGGGGAGGGGAAGGTCCACCGGGGAGCTGTTTTTT. Translated, it gives CASSLAGRGRSTGELFF.

The V and J genes are TRBV7-8 and TRBJ1-1, with 8 bases lining up with TRBD1. Trimming took 7 bases from V and 2 from J; bases not matched to a gene: 9. The CDR3 spans 15 residues. Germline V gene data show CDR1 as SGHVS and CDR2 as FQNEAQ. The CDR3 region has the DNA TGTGCCAGCATCGCCGGGACAGGAAAAAACACTGAAGCTTTCTTT. It is translated as CASIAGTGKNTEAFF.

The V and J genes are TRBV5-5 and TRBJ1-5; 10 bases agree with TRBD1. V dropped 4 bases and J dropped 7; count of bases not matched to a gene: 5. The CDR3 sequence is 14 residues long. The V gene's germline CDR1 is SGHKS and CDR2 YYEKEE (reference sequence). As DNA, the CDR3 is TGTGCCAGCAGCCCGGAGGACAGGGGGCAGCCCCAGCATTTT. This translates into CASSPEDRGQPQHF.

CDR3 in DNA: TGTGCCAGCAGCGCAACAGGGAGGACTGAAGCTTTCTTT. This encodes CASSATGRTEAFF. The V call is TRBV9, the J call TRBJ1-1, with D possibly being TRBD1 (6 bases). V gave up 3 bases and J gave up 5 bases, with 11 bases separating them. There are 13 residues in the CDR3. CDR1 is SGDLS and CDR2 is YYNGEE in the germline V gene.

V and J are TRBV12-5 and TRBJ2-2; the match to TRBD1 covers 7 bases. The germline gives CDR1 LGHNT, CDR2 FRNRAP. This CDR3 has 16 residues. The junction had 11 bases not matched to a gene; V was cut back by 6 bases and J by 4 bases. In DNA, the CDR3 is TGTGCTAGTGGCCAGAAGACAGGGTCGGGCACCGGGGAGCTGTTTTTT. Its translation: CASGQKTGSGTGELFF. The whole variable domain, filled in from reference TRBV12-5 and TRBJ2-2, reads DARVTQTPRHKVTEMGQEVTMRCQPILGHNTVFWYRQTMMQGLELLAYFRNRAPLDDSGMPKDRFSAEMPDATLATLKIQPSEPRDSAVYFCASGQKTGSGTGELFFGEGSRLTVL.

V gene TRBV5-1 combines with J gene TRBJ2-3; TRBD2 might be the D (6 bases). The CDR3 sequence is 14 residues long. Trimming stripped 3 bases from V and 2 bases from J, with 10 bases between. Germline V lookup: CDR1 SGHRS, CDR2 YFSETQ. CDR3: CASSSGLSTDTQYF. CDR3 coding DNA: TGCGCCAGCAGCTCTGGACTATCCACAGATACGCAGTATTTT.

The genes are TRBV7-3 and TRBJ2-5, with D perhaps assigned TRBD1 or TRBD2 (5 bases each). The germline V and J ends were trimmed by 6 bases and 5 bases, with 13 bases remaining between them. CDR3 length: 13 amino acids. The germline CDR1 and CDR2 sequences are SGHTA and FQGTGA. The CDR3 DNA sequence: TGTGCCAGCAGGGGACCGAACGGGGAGACCCAGTACTTC. Protein: CASRGPNGETQYF.

The gene calls are TRBV7-3 and TRBJ2-1; 10 bases fit TRBD1. J lost 13 bases, V lost 5 bases, and 5 bases had no gene match. Germline assignment: CDR1 SGHTA and CDR2 FQGTGA. This CDR3 has 12 residues. The CDR3 loop is CASSTTGGRQFF. CDR3 sequence (DNA): TGTGCCAGCAGCACGACAGGGGGCCGACAGTTCTTC.